One sample yielded the 5 T cell receptor beta chains listed below, sequenced in a study of cytomegalovirus exposure and HLA in healthy donors. PCR amplification relied on 60 Vbeta primers (plus 13 Jbeta primers). TCRdb keeps only in-frame clones here, not all; method: immunoSEQ multiplex PCR. The sample shows 100,000 to 150,000 clones, approximately 80% of them seen only once. Sequencing was performed on PBMCs. The receptors were sampled from a male donor in good health and CMV-seropositive.

This chain uses TRBV7-3 with TRBJ2-2; 13 nucleotides align to TRBD2. With 5 bases clipped from V and 3 bases from J, the junction kept 3 bases outside the gene matches. The CDR3 is 16 amino acids. Germline assignment: CDR1 SGHTA and CDR2 FQGTGA. This CDR3 reads CASSKTSGRYTGELFF. CDR3 coding DNA: TGTGCCAGCAGCAAGACTAGCGGGAGGTACACCGGGGAGCTGTTTTTT. The whole variable domain, remainder taken from reference TRBV7-3 and TRBJ2-2, is GAGVSQTPSNKVTEKGKYVELRCDPISGHTALYWYRQSLGQGPEFLIYFQGTGAADDSGLPNDRFFAVRPEGSVSTLKIQRTERGDSAVYLCASSKTSGRYTGELFFGEGSRLTVL.

The rearrangement joins TRBV28 to TRBJ2-3; perhaps TRBD2 as D (6 bases). V was pared by 6 bases and J by 3 bases, with 16 bases between. This CDR3 contains 15 residues. Germline lookup yields CDR1 MDHEN and CDR2 SYDVKM. CDR3 sequence reads: CASRVHGGGTDTQYF. CDR3 DNA: TGTGCCAGCAGAGTACACGGGGGTGGTACAGATACGCAGTATTTT.

The CDR3 protein is CASTGDFGNTIYF. CDR3 sequence (DNA): TGTGCTTCGACAGGGGACTTTGGAAACACCATATATTTT. This chain links TRBV6-5 with TRBJ1-3; 8 bases align to TRBD1. From germline, CDR1 is MNHEY and CDR2 SVGAGI. This CDR3 has 13 residues.

The chain combines TRBV27 with TRBJ2-7; D unresolved. Germline CDR1 is MNHEY and CDR2 is SMNVEV (reference sequence). Deletions cut 6 bases from V and 1 base from J, with 7 bases between. The CDR3 contains 12 residues. As DNA, the CDR3 is TGTGCCAGCAGATTACTTTCCTACGAGCAGTACTTC. It translates to CASRLLSYEQYF.

This clone was seen a handful of times. The rearrangement joins TRBV7-2 to TRBJ2-3; unclear D gene. Trimming removed 4 bases from V and 2 bases from J, with 7 bases in between. The CDR3 covers 13 residues. Germline V gives CDR1 SGHTA, CDR2 FQGNSA. DNA of the CDR3: TGTGCCAGCAGCTCCCAATCCACAGATACGCAGTATTTT. Its protein is CASSSQSTDTQYF.